One T cell receptor beta chain is described in this entry. Its antigen remains unidentified. Preparing the TCRbeta library involved the use of unique molecular identifiers. One entry per CDR3 protein, called by TCRdb with MiXCR from the PCR reads. Of more than 400,000 distinct CDR3 sequences listed, roughly 43% are singletons. This sample stems from a study of T-cell reconstitution after alpha-beta-depleted transplantation in children. Findings of the study overall: Several hundred rapidly expanded clones from non-depleted graft cells reportedly supplied alpha-beta T cells about two months post-transplant. The main origin of T-cell counts and diversity one year after transplant was newly produced T cells. Several patients had high TCRbeta diversity at day 60; it came from surviving recipient T cells and thymic progenitors.

CDR3 length equals 13 residues. The V end lost 0 bases, the J end lost 7 bases, and 8 bases lay between the germline ends. Germline CDR1 is SGHKS and CDR2 is YYEKEE (reference sequence). V is TRBV5-5 and J is TRBJ1-5; no firm D call. The source is a girl between 2 and 10 years old with aplastic anemia, due to receive a stem cell transplant. The sample here was PBMCs, taken before TCRalphabeta/CD19-depleted stem cell transplant. This chain's CDR3 is CASSLVPEQPQHF. The CDR3 region has the DNA TGTGCCAGCAGCTTGGTACCGGAACAGCCCCAGCATTTT. The whole variable domain, filled in from reference TRBV5-5 and TRBJ1-5, reads DAGVTQSPTHLIKTRGQQVTLRCSPISGHKSVSWYQQVLGQGPQFIFQYYEKEERGRGNFPDRFSARQFPNYSSELNVNALLLGDSALYLCASSLVPEQPQHFGDGTRLSIL.